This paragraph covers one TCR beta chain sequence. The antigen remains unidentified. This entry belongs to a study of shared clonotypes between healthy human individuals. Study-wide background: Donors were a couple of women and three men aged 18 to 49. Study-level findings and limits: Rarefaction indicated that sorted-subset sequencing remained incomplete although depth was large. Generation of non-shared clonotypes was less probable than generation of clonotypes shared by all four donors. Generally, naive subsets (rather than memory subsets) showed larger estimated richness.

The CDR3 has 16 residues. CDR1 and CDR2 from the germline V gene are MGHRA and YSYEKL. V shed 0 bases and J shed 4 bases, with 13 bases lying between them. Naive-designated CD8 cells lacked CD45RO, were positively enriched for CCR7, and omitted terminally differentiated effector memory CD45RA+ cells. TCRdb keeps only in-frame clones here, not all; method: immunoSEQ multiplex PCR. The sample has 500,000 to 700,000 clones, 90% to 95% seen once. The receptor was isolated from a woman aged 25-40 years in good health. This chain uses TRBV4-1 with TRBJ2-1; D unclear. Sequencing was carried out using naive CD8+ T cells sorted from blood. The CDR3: CASSQEAGTPYNEQFF. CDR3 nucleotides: TGCGCCAGCAGCCAAGAGGCCGGAACTCCATACAATGAGCAGTTCTTC.